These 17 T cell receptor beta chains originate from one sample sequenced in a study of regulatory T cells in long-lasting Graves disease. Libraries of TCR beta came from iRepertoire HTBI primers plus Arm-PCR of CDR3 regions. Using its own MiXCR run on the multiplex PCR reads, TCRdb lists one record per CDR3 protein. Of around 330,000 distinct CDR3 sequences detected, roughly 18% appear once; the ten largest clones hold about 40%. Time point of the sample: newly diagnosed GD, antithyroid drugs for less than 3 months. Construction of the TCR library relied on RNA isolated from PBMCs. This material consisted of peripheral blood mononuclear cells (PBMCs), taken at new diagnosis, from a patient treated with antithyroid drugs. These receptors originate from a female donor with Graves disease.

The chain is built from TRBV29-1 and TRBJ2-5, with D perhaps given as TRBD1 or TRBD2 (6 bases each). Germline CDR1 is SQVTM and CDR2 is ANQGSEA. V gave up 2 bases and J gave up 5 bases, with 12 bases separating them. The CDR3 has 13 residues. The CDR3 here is CSVEWGAGETQYF. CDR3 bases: TGCAGCGTTGAATGGGGGGCTGGCGAGACCCAGTACTTC.

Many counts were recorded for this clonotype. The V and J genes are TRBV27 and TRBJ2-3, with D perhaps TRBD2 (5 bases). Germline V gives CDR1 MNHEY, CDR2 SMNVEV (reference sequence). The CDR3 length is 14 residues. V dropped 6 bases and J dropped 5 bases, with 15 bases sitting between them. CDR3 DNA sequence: TGTGCCAGCAGCCCTGGCGTGGACTTAGATACGCAGTATTTT. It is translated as CASSPGVDLDTQYF.

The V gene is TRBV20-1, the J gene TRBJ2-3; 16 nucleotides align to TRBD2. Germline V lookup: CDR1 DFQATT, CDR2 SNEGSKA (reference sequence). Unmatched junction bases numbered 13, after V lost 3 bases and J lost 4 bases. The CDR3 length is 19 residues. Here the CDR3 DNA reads TGCAGTGCTAGCCCCTCGGGACCGGGACTAGCGGGAGGGGCAGATACGCAGTATTTT. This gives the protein CSASPSGPGLAGGADTQYF.

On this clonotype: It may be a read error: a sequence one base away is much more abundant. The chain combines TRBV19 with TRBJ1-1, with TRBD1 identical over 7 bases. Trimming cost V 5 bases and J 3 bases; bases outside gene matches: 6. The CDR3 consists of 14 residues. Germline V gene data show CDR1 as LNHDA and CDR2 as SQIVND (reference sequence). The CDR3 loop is CASSPDRTDTEAFF. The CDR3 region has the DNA TGTGCCAGTAGTCCGGACAGGACGGACACTGAAGCTTTCTTT.

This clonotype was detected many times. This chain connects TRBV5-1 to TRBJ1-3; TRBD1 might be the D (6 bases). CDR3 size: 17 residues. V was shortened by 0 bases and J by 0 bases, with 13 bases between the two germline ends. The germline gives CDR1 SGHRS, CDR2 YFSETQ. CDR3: CASSLGTVASSGNTIYF. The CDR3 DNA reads TGCGCCAGCAGCTTGGGGACAGTTGCCTCCTCTGGAAACACCATATATTTT. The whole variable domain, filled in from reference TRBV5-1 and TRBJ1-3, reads KAGVTQTPRYLIKTRGQQVTLSCSPISGHRSVSWYQQTPGQGLQFLFEYFSETQRNKGNFPGRFSGRQFSNSRSEMNVSTLELGDSALYLCASSLGTVASSGNTIYFGEGSWLTVV.

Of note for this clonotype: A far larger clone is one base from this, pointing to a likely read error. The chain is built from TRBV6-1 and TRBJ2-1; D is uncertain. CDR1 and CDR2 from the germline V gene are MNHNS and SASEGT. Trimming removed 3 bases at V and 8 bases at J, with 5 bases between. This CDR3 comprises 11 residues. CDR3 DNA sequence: TGTGCCAGCAGTGAGTTCTATGAGCAGTTCTTC. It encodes CASSEFYEQFF.

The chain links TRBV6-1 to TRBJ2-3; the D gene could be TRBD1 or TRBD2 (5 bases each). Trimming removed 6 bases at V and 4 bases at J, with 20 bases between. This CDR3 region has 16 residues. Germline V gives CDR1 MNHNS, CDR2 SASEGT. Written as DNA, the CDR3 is TGTGCCAGCAGCGGGGCAGCCCTCCTTAATTCAGATACGCAGTATTTT. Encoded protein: CASSGAALLNSDTQYF.

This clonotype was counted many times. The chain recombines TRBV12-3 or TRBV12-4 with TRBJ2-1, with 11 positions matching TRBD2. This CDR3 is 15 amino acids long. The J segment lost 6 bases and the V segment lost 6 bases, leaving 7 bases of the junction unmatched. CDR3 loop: CASRVAGGKANEQFF. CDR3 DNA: TGTGCCAGCAGGGTAGCGGGAGGGAAGGCCAATGAGCAGTTCTTC.

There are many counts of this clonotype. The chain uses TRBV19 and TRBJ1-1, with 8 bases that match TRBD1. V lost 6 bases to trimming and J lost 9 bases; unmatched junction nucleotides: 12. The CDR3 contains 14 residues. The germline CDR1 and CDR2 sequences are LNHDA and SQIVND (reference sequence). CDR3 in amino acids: CASRERRDRLKAFF. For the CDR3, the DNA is TGTGCCAGTAGGGAGAGGAGGGACAGGCTTAAAGCTTTCTTT.

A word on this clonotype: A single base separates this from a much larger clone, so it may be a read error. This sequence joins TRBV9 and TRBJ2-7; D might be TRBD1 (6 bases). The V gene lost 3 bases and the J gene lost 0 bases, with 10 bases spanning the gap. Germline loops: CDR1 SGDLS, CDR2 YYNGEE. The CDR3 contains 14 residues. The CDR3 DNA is TGTGCCAGCAGCGCCAGGGACATCTCCTACGAGCAGTACTTC. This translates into CASSARDISYEQYF.

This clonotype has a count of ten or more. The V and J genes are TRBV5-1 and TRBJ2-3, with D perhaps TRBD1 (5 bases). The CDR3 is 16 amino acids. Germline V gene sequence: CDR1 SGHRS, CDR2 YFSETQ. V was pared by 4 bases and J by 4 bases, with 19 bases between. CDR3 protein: CASSPEPAPRADTQYF. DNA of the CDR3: TGCGCCAGCAGCCCTGAGCCAGCACCCAGGGCAGATACGCAGTATTTT. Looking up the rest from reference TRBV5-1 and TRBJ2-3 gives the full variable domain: KAGVTQTPRYLIKTRGQQVTLSCSPISGHRSVSWYQQTPGQGLQFLFEYFSETQRNKGNFPGRFSGRQFSNSRSEMNVSTLELGDSALYLCASSPEPAPRADTQYFGPGTRLTVL.

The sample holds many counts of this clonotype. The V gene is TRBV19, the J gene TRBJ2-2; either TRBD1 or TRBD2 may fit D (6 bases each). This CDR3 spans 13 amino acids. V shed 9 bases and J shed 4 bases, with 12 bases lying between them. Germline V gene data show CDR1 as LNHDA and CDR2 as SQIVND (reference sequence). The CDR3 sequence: CASSRGLTGELFF. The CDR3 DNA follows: TGTGCCAGCAGTCGGGGGCTCACCGGGGAGCTGTTTTTT.

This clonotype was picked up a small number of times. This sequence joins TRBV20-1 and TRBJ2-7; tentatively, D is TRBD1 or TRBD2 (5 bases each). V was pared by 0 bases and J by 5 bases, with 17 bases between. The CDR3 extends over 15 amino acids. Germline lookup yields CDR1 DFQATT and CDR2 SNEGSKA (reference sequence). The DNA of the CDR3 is TGCAGTGCTAGAGACGTGACGGGACGTCCCCACGAGCAGTACTTC. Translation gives CSARDVTGRPHEQYF.

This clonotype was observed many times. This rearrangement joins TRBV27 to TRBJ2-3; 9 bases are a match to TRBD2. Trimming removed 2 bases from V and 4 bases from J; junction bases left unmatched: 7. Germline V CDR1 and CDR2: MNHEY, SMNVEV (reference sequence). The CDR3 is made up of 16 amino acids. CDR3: CASSLMAGGAADTQYF. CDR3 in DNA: TGTGCCAGCAGTTTAATGGCGGGAGGGGCGGCAGATACGCAGTATTTT.

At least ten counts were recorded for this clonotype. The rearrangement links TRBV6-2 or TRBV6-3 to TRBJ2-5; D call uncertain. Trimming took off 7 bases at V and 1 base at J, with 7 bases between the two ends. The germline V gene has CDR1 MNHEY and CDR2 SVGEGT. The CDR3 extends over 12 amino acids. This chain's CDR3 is CASTHTQETQYF. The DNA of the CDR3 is TGTGCCAGCACCCACACCCAAGAGACCCAGTACTTC.

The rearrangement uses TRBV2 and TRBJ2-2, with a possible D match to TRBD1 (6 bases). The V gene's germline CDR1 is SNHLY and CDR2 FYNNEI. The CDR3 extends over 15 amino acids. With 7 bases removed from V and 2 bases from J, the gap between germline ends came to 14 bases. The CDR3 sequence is CASIRIGGNTGELFF. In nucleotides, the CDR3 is TGTGCCAGCATCAGGATAGGGGGAAACACCGGGGAGCTGTTTTTT.

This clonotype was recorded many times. The CDR3 bases are TGTGCCAGCTCACCGCAGGCGACAGGGAACTATGGCTACACCTTC. This translates into CASSPQATGNYGYTF. The chain is built from TRBV18 and TRBJ1-2; 7 bases align to TRBD1. Germline assignment: CDR1 KGHSH and CDR2 LQKENI. V dropped 3 bases and J dropped 2; count of bases not matched to a gene: 6. The CDR3 has 15 residues.